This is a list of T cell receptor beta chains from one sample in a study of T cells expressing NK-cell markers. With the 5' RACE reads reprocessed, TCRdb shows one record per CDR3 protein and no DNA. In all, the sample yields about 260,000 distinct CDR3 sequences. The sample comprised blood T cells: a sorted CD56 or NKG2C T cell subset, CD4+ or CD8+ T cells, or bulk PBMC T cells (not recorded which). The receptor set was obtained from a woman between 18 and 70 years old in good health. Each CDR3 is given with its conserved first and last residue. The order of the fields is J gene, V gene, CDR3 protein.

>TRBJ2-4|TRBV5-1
CASSFPAGTGGLAKNIQYF
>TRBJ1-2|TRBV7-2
CASSPRPDYGYTF
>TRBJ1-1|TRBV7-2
CASTTLYTEAFF
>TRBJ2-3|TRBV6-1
CASRGRAGGPDTQYF
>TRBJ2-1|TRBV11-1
CASSSQRDQQFF
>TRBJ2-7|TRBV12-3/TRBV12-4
CASSPGWSTYEQYF
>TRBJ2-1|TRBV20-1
CSARPNRGGNEQFF
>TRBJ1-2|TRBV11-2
CASSATGGSDYGYTF
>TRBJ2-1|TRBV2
CASPGLANREQFF
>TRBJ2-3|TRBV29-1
CSVGEGLRTSTDTQYF
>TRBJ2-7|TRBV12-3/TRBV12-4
CASSLSGGYEQYF
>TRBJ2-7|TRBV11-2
CASSLNSLLISYEQYF
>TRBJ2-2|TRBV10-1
CASNPTVYTGELFF
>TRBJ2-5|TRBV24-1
CATSATGNSETQYF
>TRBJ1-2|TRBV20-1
CSAQGFRGVGYTF
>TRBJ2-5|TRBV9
CASSAQQETQYF
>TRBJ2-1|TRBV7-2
CASSSRLAGNYNEQFF
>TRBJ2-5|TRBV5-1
CASSSFGATETQYF
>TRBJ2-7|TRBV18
CASSSTLAGGAYEQYF
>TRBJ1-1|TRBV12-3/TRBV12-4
CASSHQPSTEAFF
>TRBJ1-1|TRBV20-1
CSADTGTGGTEAFF
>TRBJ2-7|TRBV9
CASSVGGTDYEQYF
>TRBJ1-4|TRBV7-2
CASSSDTAGGKLFF
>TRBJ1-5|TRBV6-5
CASGGNQPQHF
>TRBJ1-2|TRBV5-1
CASSLPDNRYTF
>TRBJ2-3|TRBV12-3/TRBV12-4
CASRALGRGTDTQYF
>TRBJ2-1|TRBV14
CASSQDRGKSSYNEQFF
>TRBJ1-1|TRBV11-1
CASSLGRGATEAFF
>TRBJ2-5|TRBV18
CASSPGQGEKTQYF
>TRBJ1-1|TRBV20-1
CSAHLRGGADTEAFF
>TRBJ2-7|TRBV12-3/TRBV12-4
CASSPRLAWSSEQYF
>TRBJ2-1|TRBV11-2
CASSPSGRSSYNEQFF
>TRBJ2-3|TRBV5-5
CASSRGGSSGTDTQYF